The 11 T cell receptor beta chains below come from one sample, sequenced in a study of cytomegalovirus exposure and HLA in healthy donors. Method: immunoSEQ multiplex PCR; TCRdb's copy keeps in-frame clones and lacks some. This table holds about 50,000 clones, around 90% found once. Sequenced: PBMCs. Every receptor here comes from a woman aged 25 to 39 in good health and CMV-seronegative.

The gene calls are TRBV6-5 and TRBJ2-7; 9 bases align to TRBD1. V trimming: 5 bases; J trimming: 7 bases; junction bases outside the gene matches: 12. The CDR3 is 15 residues long. Per germline, CDR1 MNHEY and CDR2 SVGAGI. The CDR3 is CASSITGTGPSEQYF. For the CDR3, the DNA is TGTGCCAGCAGTATAACCGGGACAGGGCCTTCGGAGCAGTACTTC.

This clone was seen at least ten times. V usage is TRBV10-3 and J usage is TRBJ1-2, with D perhaps matching TRBD1 (5 bases). Between the trimmed V and J ends, which lost 1 base and 3 bases, there was a span of 9 bases. Germline V CDR1 and CDR2: ENHRY, SYGVKD. The CDR3 sequence is 14 residues long. The CDR3 coding sequence is TGTGCCATCAGTGAGTTAGCAGGGTACTATGGCTACACCTTC. Residues: CAISELAGYYGYTF.

The V gene is TRBV6-1, the J gene TRBJ2-1, with D perhaps TRBD2 (5 bases). Trimming left V 5 bases short and J 1 base short, with 9 bases between. The CDR3 sequence is 14 residues long. Germline lookup yields CDR1 MNHNS and CDR2 SASEGT. CDR3 region: CASSSGGSYNEQFF. CDR3 sequence (DNA): TGTGCCAGCAGTAGCGGAGGTTCCTACAATGAGCAGTTCTTC.

The V and J genes are TRBV29-1 and TRBJ1-1; the D is unclear. This CDR3 has 13 amino acids. The V gene lost 5 bases and the J gene lost 6 bases, with 16 bases spanning the gap. The germline V gene encodes CDR1 SQVTM and CDR2 ANQGSEA. CDR3 nucleotide sequence: TGCAGCGTTAGAGGGTCGGTAATCGCTGAAGCTTTCTTT. Translated: CSVRGSVIAEAFF.

The J gene is TRBJ2-3, the V gene TRBV7-6, with D perhaps matching TRBD2 (6 bases). The CDR3 is 15 amino acids. The V and J ends lost 2 bases and 2 bases respectively, with 11 bases between them. The V gene's germline CDR1 is SGHVS and CDR2 FNYEAQ. CDR3 sequence (DNA): TGTGCCAGCAGCTTACTCCCGGGACTCACAGATACGCAGTATTTT. It yields the protein CASSLLPGLTDTQYF.

V and J are TRBV5-1 and TRBJ2-7; 7 bases fit TRBD1. This CDR3 region has 13 residues. Germline V lookup: CDR1 SGHRS, CDR2 YFSETQ. The J segment lost 8 bases and the V segment lost 4 bases, leaving 9 bases of the junction unmatched. The CDR3 region has the DNA TGCGCCAGCAGCGAGAACGACAGGGAAAAGCAGTACTTC. Its protein product is CASSENDREKQYF.

J is TRBJ1-5 and V is TRBV28; 7 bases line up with TRBD1. CDR1 is MDHEN and CDR2 is SYDVKM in the germline V gene. The CDR3 runs 14 residues. V trimming: 4 bases; J trimming: 1 base; junction bases outside the gene matches: 1. The CDR3 nucleotides are TGTGCCAGCAGTTCGACAGGGAGCAATCAGCCCCAGCATTTT. This translates into CASSSTGSNQPQHF. Filled out from reference TRBV28 and TRBJ1-5, the complete variable domain reads DVKVTQSSRYLVKRTGEKVFLECVQDMDHENMFWYRQDPGLGLRLIYFSYDVKMKEKGDIPEGYSVSREKKERFSLILESASTNQTSMYLCASSSTGSNQPQHFGDGTRLSIL.

This chain joins TRBV28 and TRBJ2-5; 7 positions agree with TRBD1. The V and J ends lost 4 bases and 2 bases, in that order; junction bases with no gene match: 4. The CDR3 is made up of 14 amino acids. CDR1 is MDHEN and CDR2 is SYDVKM in the germline V gene. As DNA, the CDR3 is TGTGCCAGCAGTTGGTCAGGGGGACAAGAGACCCAGTACTTC. Encoded protein: CASSWSGGQETQYF.

V and J are TRBV7-8 and TRBJ1-1; 8 bases are a match to TRBD1. This CDR3 is built from 14 residues. CDR1 SGHVS and CDR2 FQNEAQ come from the germline V gene. V was clipped by 5 bases and J by 5 bases; unmatched bases: 7. The CDR3 loop reads CASSPQGAWTEAFF. CDR3 in DNA: TGTGCCAGCAGCCCCCAGGGGGCATGGACTGAAGCTTTCTTT.

In its sample, this clone was seen once. This sequence joins TRBV9 and TRBJ2-2; possibly TRBD1 for D (5 bases). The CDR3 runs 16 residues. The V end was cut by 6 bases, the J end by 0 bases, with 15 bases between. CDR1 and CDR2 (germline): SGDLS, YYNGEE. The CDR3 DNA follows: TGTGCCAGCACCCGGTTGGGGCGGTCGAACACCGGGGAGCTGTTTTTT. Its protein is CASTRLGRSNTGELFF.

V and J are TRBV6-6 and TRBJ2-7; 9 bases line up with TRBD1. This CDR3 has 14 residues. CDR1 and CDR2 from the germline V gene are MNHNY and SVGAGI (reference sequence). Trimming at V came to 6 bases and at J to 5 bases, leaving 8 bases not matched to a gene. The CDR3 reads CASRRGTGSHEQYF. The CDR3 DNA reads TGTGCCAGCAGAAGAGGGACAGGGTCGCACGAGCAGTACTTC.